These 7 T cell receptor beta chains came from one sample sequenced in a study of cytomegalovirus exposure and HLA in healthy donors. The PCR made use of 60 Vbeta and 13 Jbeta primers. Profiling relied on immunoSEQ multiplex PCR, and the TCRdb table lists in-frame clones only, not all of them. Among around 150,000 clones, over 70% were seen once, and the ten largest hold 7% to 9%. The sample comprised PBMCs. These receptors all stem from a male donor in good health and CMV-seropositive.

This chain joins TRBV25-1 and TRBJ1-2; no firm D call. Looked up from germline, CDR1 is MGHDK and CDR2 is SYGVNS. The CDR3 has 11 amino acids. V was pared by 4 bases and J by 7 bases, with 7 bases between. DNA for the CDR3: TGTGCCAGCAGTGGACTCCTTGGCTACACCTTC. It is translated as CASSGLLGYTF.

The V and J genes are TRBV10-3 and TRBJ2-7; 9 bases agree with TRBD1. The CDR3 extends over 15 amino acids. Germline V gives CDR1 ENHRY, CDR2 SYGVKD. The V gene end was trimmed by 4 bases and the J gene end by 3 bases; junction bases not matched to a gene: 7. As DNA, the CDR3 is TGTGCCATCAGTGGTTTGGGACAGGGACGCTACGAGCAGTACTTC. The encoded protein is CAISGLGQGRYEQYF.

The DNA for the CDR3 is TGCGCCAGCAGCCCGAGTCTCGGGGAGCTGTTTTTT. This encodes CASSPSLGELFF. J is TRBJ2-2 and V is TRBV10-1; D remains ambiguous. The CDR3 is 12 residues long. V gave up 6 bases and J gave up 7 bases, with 9 bases separating them. The germline CDR1 and CDR2 sequences are WNHNN and SYGVQD (reference sequence).

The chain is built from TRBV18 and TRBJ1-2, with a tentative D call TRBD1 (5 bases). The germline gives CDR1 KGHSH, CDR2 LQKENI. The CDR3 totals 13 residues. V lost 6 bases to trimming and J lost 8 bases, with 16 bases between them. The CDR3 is CASSERQHEGYTF. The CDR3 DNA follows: TGTGCCAGCTCGGAAAGACAGCATGAAGGCTACACCTTC.

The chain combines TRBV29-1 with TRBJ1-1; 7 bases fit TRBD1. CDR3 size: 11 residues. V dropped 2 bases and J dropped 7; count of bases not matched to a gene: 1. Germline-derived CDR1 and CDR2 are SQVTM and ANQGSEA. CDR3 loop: CSVERTGEAFF. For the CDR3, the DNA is TGCAGCGTTGAACGGACAGGTGAAGCTTTCTTT.

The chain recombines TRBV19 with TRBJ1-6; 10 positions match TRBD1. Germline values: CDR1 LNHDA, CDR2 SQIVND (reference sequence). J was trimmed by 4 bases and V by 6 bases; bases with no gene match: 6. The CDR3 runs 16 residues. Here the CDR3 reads CASSATGGGYNSPLHF. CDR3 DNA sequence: TGTGCCAGTAGCGCGACAGGGGGCGGGTATAATTCACCCCTCCACTTT.

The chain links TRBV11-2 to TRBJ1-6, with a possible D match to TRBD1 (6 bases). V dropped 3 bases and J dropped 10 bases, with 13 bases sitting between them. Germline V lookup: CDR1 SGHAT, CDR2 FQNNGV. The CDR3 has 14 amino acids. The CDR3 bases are TGTGCCAGCAGCTTTACAGGGAAAGGCTCACCCCTCCACTTT. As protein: CASSFTGKGSPLHF.